This T cell receptor (beta chain) was identified during a study of vaccination effects on CD4 cells after COVID-19. General observations from the study: Late in the post-vaccination period, infection-induced and vaccine-induced clones underwent marked clonal contraction.

A word on this clone: Its target is unknown.

The CDR3 has 15 amino acids. The V end was cut by 0 bases, the J end by 1 base, with 9 bases between. Germline V gives CDR1 SGHAT, CDR2 FQNNGV. Antigen-specific CD4+ T cells were expanded with viral peptide pools in the ViraFEST assay before sequencing. Culture proceeded for approximately 10 days, and CD4+ T cells were then isolated. All vaccine recipients tested negative for nucleocapsid antibodies and had never contracted SARS-CoV-2 infection. The assay was immunoSEQ multiplex PCR, and TCRdb's table has in-frame clones only and misses some. The sample contains approximately 76,000 clones, around 78% of which appear only once.

Sequencing was performed on CD4+ T cells from PBMCs cultured with SARS-CoV-2 spike peptides, taken before COVID-19 vaccination. The source of this sequence is a human donor who received a COVID-19 vaccine. The J gene is TRBJ1-2, the V gene TRBV11-2, with TRBD1 as a possible D gene (6 bases). Here the CDR3 reads CASSLEDRINYGYTF. CDR3 nucleotide sequence: TGTGCCAGCAGCTTAGAGGACAGAATTAACTATGGCTACACCTTC. The full variable domain, completed using reference TRBV11-2 and TRBJ1-2, is EAGVAQSPRYKIIEKRQSVAFWCNPISGHATLYWYQQILGQGPKLLIQFQNNGVVDDSQLPKDRFSAERLKGVDSTLKIQPAKLEDSAVYLCASSLEDRINYGYTFGSGTRLTVV.